This T cell receptor beta chain emerged from a study of radiation and T cells in renal cell carcinoma. As for this clone: Antigen: not known.

Profiled with immunoSEQ multiplex PCR; TCRdb holds only in-frame clones, not every one. The sample has 100,000 to 150,000 clones; roughly four fifths are singletons. Time point defined: baseline pretreatment blood. Specified treatment: 15 Gy SBRT to primary tumor, nephrectomy 4 weeks later. The V end lost 7 bases, the J end lost 1 base, and 10 bases lay between the germline ends. The CDR3 is made up of 13 amino acids. CDR1 is MNHNS and CDR2 is SASEGT in the germline V gene. Study results and limitations: In blood, top tumor clones expanded by 2 weeks, shrinking by 4.

Here the sequenced sample was blood, taken from a patient whose treatment included radiotherapy and nephrectomy. The J gene is TRBJ1-1, the V gene TRBV6-1; D remains ambiguous. The sequence derives from a woman aged 60-75 years with renal cell carcinoma. The CDR3 protein is CASKSTTNTEAFF. The CDR3 region has the DNA TGTGCCAGCAAGTCGACGACGAACACTGAAGCTTTCTTT.